The rows below give T cell receptor beta chains drawn from one sample of a study of blood T cells in healthy people across ages. TCRdb recomputed calls from the 5' RACE reads with MiXCR, one row per CDR3 protein. Among fewer than 900,000 distinct CDR3 sequences listed, under 40% were seen once. Sample: blood. These receptors originate from a man aged 18 to 29 in good health. The CDR3 runs from the conserved cysteine through the conserved F or W. D genes are given only for firm matches. Only part of the rows carry a size: once, few, many, or a class if the clone is expanded.

d_gene	abundance	v_gene	j_gene	CDR3nt	CDR3aa
TRBD1	few	TRBV4-3	TRBJ2-7	TGCGCCAGCAGCCGAGGACAGGTCCCCCTCGGTGAGCAGTACTTC	CASSRGQVPLGEQYF
NA	NA	TRBV7-2	TRBJ2-2	TGTGCCAGCAGCTTAGGGCAGTCGGGCCTTAACACCGGGGAGCTGTTTTTT	CASSLGQSGLNTGELFF
TRBD2	NA	TRBV12-3/TRBV12-4	TRBJ2-1	TGTGCCTGCAGTTACGGGGGGGCAGGGACCTACAATGAGCAGTTCTTC	CACSYGGAGTYNEQFF
NA	NA	TRBV14	TRBJ2-7	TGTGCCAGCAGCCGAGGGGGGGGAAGTCGGTACAATGAGCAGTACTTC	CASSRGGGSRYNEQYF
NA	NA	TRBV4-3	TRBJ2-5	TGCGCCAGCAGCCAAGACGGCCGGGGCGACCAAGAGACCCAGTACTTC	CASSQDGRGDQETQYF
NA	few	TRBV2	TRBJ2-2	TGTGCCAGCAGTGGGTTAGCTGCCGCCGGGGAGCTGTTTTTT	CASSGLAAAGELFF
NA	few	TRBV4-3	TRBJ2-5	TGCGCCAGCAGCCAAGAGTGGTATGGGGAACAGACCCAGTACTTC	CASSQEWYGEQTQYF
TRBD2	NA	TRBV20-1	TRBJ2-1	TGCAGTGCCTATACTAGCGGGAGGTCCTACAATGAGCAGTTCTTC	CSAYTSGRSYNEQFF
TRBD1	NA	TRBV4-3	TRBJ2-6	TGCGCCAGCGCCACAGGGACAGGGGGCTCTGGGGCCAACGTCCTGACTTTC	CASATGTGGSGANVLTF
NA	NA	TRBV5-1	TRBJ1-1	TGCGCCAGCAGCTTGTCGGCAGCCGGGAACACTGAAGCTTTCTTT	CASSLSAAGNTEAFF
TRBD1	few	TRBV5-6	TRBJ1-6	TGTGCCAGCACCGAAACAGGGGTTACTTCACCCCTCCACTTT	CASTETGVTSPLHF
NA	NA	TRBV20-1	TRBJ1-5	TGCAGTGCTGTTTCGGCCGGGGGGGGTGGTAGGGATCAGCCCAAGCATTTT	CSAVSAGGGGRDQPKHF
TRBD1	few	TRBV11-1	TRBJ1-1	TGTGCCAGCAGCCATACAGGGGGCCGGACTGAAGCTTTCTTT	CASSHTGGRTEAFF
NA	NA	TRBV4-2	TRBJ1-1	TGTGCCAGCAGCCCGGAAGGAGGCAATCCACGCGCTTTCTTT	CASSPEGGNPRAFF
TRBD1	NA	TRBV6-5	TRBJ2-7	TGTGCCAGCGGACAGGGGACAGGGGCATACTACGAGCAGTACTTC	CASGQGTGAYYEQYF
NA	NA	TRBV6-2/TRBV6-3	TRBJ1-5	TGTGCCAGCAGTTACGCTAAGGACCATCAGCCCCAGCATTTT	CASSYAKDHQPQHF
TRBD2	many	TRBV20-1	TRBJ2-5	TGCAGTGGCACCGGGACTAGTCTCGATGAGACCCAGTACTTC	CSGTGTSLDETQYF
NA	NA	TRBV2	TRBJ1-1	TGTGCCAGCAGTGATTGGGGGGTGCGGGGCACTGAAGCTTTCTTT	CASSDWGVRGTEAFF
NA	NA	TRBV3-1	TRBJ2-5	TGTGCCAGCAGCCAAGGCAGGAAAGAGACCCAGTACTTC	CASSQGRKETQYF
TRBD1	NA	TRBV7-9	TRBJ1-1	TGTGCCAGCAGCTCGAGGACAGGGACTAACACTGAAGCTTTCTTT	CASSSRTGTNTEAFF
TRBD2	NA	TRBV13	TRBJ2-3	TGTGCCAGCAGGACTAGCGGGGGGGCTTATACGCAGTATTTT	CASRTSGGAYTQYF
NA	NA	TRBV13	TRBJ2-7	TGTGCCAGCAGCCCCCGTGAGCGGCCATACAATGAGCAGTACTTC	CASSPRERPYNEQYF
TRBD2	NA	TRBV6-1	TRBJ2-1	TGTGCCAGCCAGGGACTAGCGGGAGGGCCGTCGAATGAGCAGTTCTTC	CASQGLAGGPSNEQFF
NA	NA	TRBV20-1	TRBJ1-1	TGCAGTGCACGAGCCGGGGTAACGTACACTGAAGCTTTCTTT	CSARAGVTYTEAFF
TRBD2	NA	TRBV4-1	TRBJ2-7	TGCGCCAGCAGCCGGACTAGCGGTTACGAGCAGTACTTC	CASSRTSGYEQYF
TRBD2	many	TRBV12-3/TRBV12-4	TRBJ2-5	TGTGCCAGCAGTCCCCTCACCGGGGGGGCCGATGAGCAGTACTTC	CASSPLTGGADEQYF
TRBD1	many	TRBV4-1	TRBJ2-1	TGCGCCAGCAGCCCCGGGACAGGAGCGGACAATGAGCAGTTCTTC	CASSPGTGADNEQFF
NA	NA	TRBV12-3/TRBV12-4	TRBJ2-3	TGTGCCAGCAGGGAGCGACACCTACAAACAGATACGCAGTATTTT	CASRERHLQTDTQYF
NA	NA	TRBV12-3/TRBV12-4	TRBJ2-1	TGTGCCAGCAGCCTGGCCAACTCCTACAATGAGCAGTTCTTC	CASSLANSYNEQFF
NA	NA	TRBV12-3/TRBV12-4	TRBJ1-1	TGTGCCAGCATCACCGACGGACTGTACACCGAAGCTTTCTTT	CASITDGLYTEAFF
NA	NA	TRBV24-1	TRBJ2-5	TGTGCCACCAGTGGGGGCGGGGACGTGTACAATGAGCAGTACTTC	CATSGGGDVYNEQYF
NA	NA	TRBV3-1	TRBJ2-7	TGTGCCAGCAGCCAAGCGAACTTCTACGAGCAGTACTTC	CASSQANFYEQYF
NA	NA	TRBV13	TRBJ2-1	TGTGCCAGCAGCTTGCGGTCTGCGGGCAATGAGCAGTTCTTC	CASSLRSAGNEQFF
NA	NA	TRBV7-9	TRBJ1-5	TGTGCCAGCAGCGCCGGACCCAATCAGCCCCAGCATTTT	CASSAGPNQPQHF
TRBD1	many	TRBV6-2/TRBV6-3	TRBJ2-6	TGTGCCAGCAGTTACGACCGGACAGGGGCGAACTCTGGGGCCAACGTCCTGACTTTC	CASSYDRTGANSGANVLTF
NA	few	TRBV12-3/TRBV12-4	TRBJ2-5	TGTGCCAGCAGTCCCTCGGGGTGGGAGACCCAGTACTTC	CASSPSGWETQYF
TRBD1	NA	TRBV6-1	TRBJ1-6	TGTGCCAGCAGACAACTATTAAGTCGGACAGGGGAGAATTATAATTCACCCCTCCACTTT	CASRQLLSRTGENYNSPLHF
NA	NA	TRBV29-1	TRBJ2-1	TGCAGCGTTGAACGGCAGGGTGCGAATGAGCAGTTCTTC	CSVERQGANEQFF
NA	NA	TRBV4-1	TRBJ2-4	TGCGCCAGTAGCCAAGATAGTGGATCCATAGTCAAAAACATTCAGTACTTC	CASSQDSGSIVKNIQYF
NA	few	TRBV6-2/TRBV6-3	TRBJ1-1	TGTGCCAGCAGAGACAGACCCCATGAAGCTTTCTTT	CASRDRPHEAFF
NA	few	TRBV5-7	TRBJ2-3	TGTCGGGGGGCTCTGAGCACAGATACGCAGTATTTT	CRGALSTDTQYF
NA	few	TRBV9	TRBJ1-1	TGTGCCAGCAGCGCGACAGATCAGGGAGCTTTCTTT	CASSATDQGAFF
NA	NA	TRBV20-1	TRBJ2-5	TGCAGTGCTAGGGACAATGAGCAGTACTTC	CSARDNEQYF
NA	few	TRBV6-5	TRBJ1-1	TGTGCCAGCAGTTACGGAGGACAAACTGAAGCTTTCTTT	CASSYGGQTEAFF
TRBD2	NA	TRBV7-2	TRBJ2-5	TGTGCCAGCAGCTTAGTGGCGGGGGGCCCCACCAAGAAGACCCAGTACTTC	CASSLVAGGPTKKTQYF
NA	few	TRBV5-4	TRBJ2-3	TGTGCCAGCAGCTTGGATTCGGGTCACACAGATACGCAGTATTTT	CASSLDSGHTDTQYF
NA	few	TRBV7-3	TRBJ2-2	TGTGCCAGCAGCTTTGAGGGGGCGAACACCGGGGAGCTGTTTTTT	CASSFEGANTGELFF
NA	few	TRBV20-1	TRBJ2-5	TGCAGTGCTGGTACTCAGGGCTGGGAGACCCAGTACTTC	CSAGTQGWETQYF
TRBD2	NA	TRBV5-1	TRBJ2-3	TGCGCCAGCAGCTTGTCCGGAGCGGGGAGTACAGATACGCAGTATTTT	CASSLSGAGSTDTQYF
TRBD1	few	TRBV6-2/TRBV6-3	TRBJ1-5	TGTGCCAGCAGTGGGACAGTTAATAGCAATCAGCCCCAGCATTTT	CASSGTVNSNQPQHF
NA	many	TRBV4-3	TRBJ2-5	TGCGCCAGCAGCCAAGATTTACAGACCCAGTACTTC	CASSQDLQTQYF
NA	NA	TRBV20-1	TRBJ2-6	TGCAGTGCTAGGGGTCGACAGAACTCTGGGGCCAACGTCCTGACTTTC	CSARGRQNSGANVLTF
NA	NA	TRBV5-1	TRBJ1-6	TGCGCCAGCAGCTTGCAGGGCTGGAATAATTCACCCCTCCACTTT	CASSLQGWNNSPLHF
NA	few	TRBV6-6	TRBJ1-2	TGTGCCAGCACTCCCACCCGGATTTTCATGAAGGGCTACACCTTC	CASTPTRIFMKGYTF